This T cell receptor beta chain was obtained from a study of a mutant IDH1 vaccine in newly diagnosed glioma. Study-wide background: Vaccination started 4-6 weeks after radiotherapy alone, or with temozolomide cycles. Patients previously underwent radiotherapy, temozolomide, or both, and most underwent both.

Produced via immunoSEQ multiplex PCR; TCRdb's table is partial and in-frame only. The sample holds fewer than 30,000 clones, over 65% seen once. Time point described: week 35, safety follow-up. Topical imiquimod accompanied each vaccine dose, which consisted of 300 ug of mutant IDH1 20-mer peptide. Each tumor in the donors was a new WHO grade 3 or 4 astrocytoma, IDH1-mutant and ATRX-lost. A note on this clone: Its antigen is currently unknown.

V lost 3 bases to trimming and J lost 5 bases; unmatched junction nucleotides: 1. The CDR3 is 13 amino acids. Per germline, CDR1 SGHTA and CDR2 FQGTGA. This receptor was obtained from a young man with glioma. Sequenced here: PBMCs, sampled from a glioma patient whose treatment included an IDH1 peptide vaccine. The chain recombines TRBV7-3 with TRBJ2-7, with 10 bases fitting TRBD1. The CDR3 region is CASSFGTGDEQYF. DNA for the CDR3: TGTGCCAGCAGCTTCGGGACAGGGGACGAGCAGTACTTC.